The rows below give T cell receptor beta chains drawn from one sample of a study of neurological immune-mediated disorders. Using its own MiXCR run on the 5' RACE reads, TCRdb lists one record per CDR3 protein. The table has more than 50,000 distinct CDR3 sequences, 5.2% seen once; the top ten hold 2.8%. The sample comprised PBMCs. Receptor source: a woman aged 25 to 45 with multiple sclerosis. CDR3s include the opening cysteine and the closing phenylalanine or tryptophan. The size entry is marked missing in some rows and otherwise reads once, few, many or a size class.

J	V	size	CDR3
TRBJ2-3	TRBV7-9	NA	CASSLGDRGNQDTQYF
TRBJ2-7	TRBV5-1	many	CASSLESGYEQYF
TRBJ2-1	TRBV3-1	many	CASSHRGPVAYNEQFF
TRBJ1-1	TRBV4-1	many	CASSQQGHTEAFF
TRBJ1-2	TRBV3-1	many	CASSPNSGYGYTF
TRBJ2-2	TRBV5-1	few	CASSLVRNTGELFF
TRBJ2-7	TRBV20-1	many	CSAKGLAGKYEQYF
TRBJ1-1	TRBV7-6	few	CASSLGGVTEAFF
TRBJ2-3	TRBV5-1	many	CASSLSGVTDTQYF
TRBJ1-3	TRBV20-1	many	CSAAPMTGRSGNTIYF
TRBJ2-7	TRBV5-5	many	CASSRLAGDLYEQYF
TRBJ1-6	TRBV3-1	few	CASSQGGGAKNSPLHF
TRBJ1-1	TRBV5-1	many	CASSSGGVNTEAFF
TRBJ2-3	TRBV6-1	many	CASMPFPTDTQYF
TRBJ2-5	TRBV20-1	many	CSARDGGSSGVSGPRETQYF
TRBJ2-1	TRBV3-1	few	CASSQELAAYNEQFF
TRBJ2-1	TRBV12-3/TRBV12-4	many	CASRGTSGGNEQFF
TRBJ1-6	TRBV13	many	CASSLGSPLHF
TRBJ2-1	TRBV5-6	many	CASSSTGGLYNEQFF
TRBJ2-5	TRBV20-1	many	CSAREDGTVLTWETQYF
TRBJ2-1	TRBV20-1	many	CSAIQANNEQFF
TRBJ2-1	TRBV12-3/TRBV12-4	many	CASSPLNEQFF
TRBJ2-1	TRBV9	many	CASSVRPVPGNEQFF
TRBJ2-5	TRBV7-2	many	CASSFSDLGAQYF
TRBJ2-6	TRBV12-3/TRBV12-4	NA	CASSSGLDPLGANVLTF
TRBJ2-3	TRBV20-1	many	CSARESTPHTDTQYF
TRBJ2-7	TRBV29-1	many	CSARVSYEQYF
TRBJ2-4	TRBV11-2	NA	CASSLDPKQVTQYF
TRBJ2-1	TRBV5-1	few	CASSWTGMRNEQFF
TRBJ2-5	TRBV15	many	CATRAGSQETQYF
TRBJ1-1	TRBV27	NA	CASMIIGGNTEAFF
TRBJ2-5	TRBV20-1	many	CSASGSKETQYF
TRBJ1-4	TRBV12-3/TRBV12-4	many	CASSSWDRGRQKLFF
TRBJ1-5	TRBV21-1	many	CASPTGNGQPQHF
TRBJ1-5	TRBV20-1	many	CSALGQLNQPQNF
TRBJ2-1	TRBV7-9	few	CASSLPGLAEYNEQFF
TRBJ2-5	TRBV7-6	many	CASSSTSSGEETQYF
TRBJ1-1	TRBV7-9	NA	CASSLAGGGVTEAFF
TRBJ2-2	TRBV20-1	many	CSARRANTGELFF
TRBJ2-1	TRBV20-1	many	CSARVPTDNEQFF
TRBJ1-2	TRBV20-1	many	CSARDLSLGYTF
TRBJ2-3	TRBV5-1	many	CASSEGGSTDTQYF
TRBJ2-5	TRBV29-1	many	CSVSDRVYLETQYF
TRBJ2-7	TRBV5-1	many	CASSSAGGPYEQYF
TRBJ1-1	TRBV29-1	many	CSGLKLGNTEAFF
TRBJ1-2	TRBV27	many	CASWRQGGAYGYTF
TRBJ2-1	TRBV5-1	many	CASSPGGGYYNEQFF
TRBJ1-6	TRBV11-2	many	CASSRPGLSSYNSPLHF
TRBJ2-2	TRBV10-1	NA	CASSRGYGSGELFF